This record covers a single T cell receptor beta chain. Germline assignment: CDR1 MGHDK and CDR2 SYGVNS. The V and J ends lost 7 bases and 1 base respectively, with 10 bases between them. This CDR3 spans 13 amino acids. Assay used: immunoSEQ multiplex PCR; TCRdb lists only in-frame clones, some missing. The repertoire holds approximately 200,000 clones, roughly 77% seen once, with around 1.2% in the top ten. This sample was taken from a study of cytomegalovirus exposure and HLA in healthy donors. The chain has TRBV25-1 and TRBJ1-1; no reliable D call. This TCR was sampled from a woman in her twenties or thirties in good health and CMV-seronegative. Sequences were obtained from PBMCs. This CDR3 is CASIPSGNTEAFF. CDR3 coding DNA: TGTGCCAGCATTCCGAGTGGGAACACTGAAGCTTTCTTT.